This TCR beta chain was obtained from a study of cytomegalovirus exposure and HLA in healthy donors. Study-level results: Solely CMV serostatus was available to characterize immune exposure. The authors enumerated 150 to 200 TCR beta chains as linked to cytomegalovirus.

Amplification used 60 Vbeta primers and 13 Jbeta primers. Assay: immunoSEQ multiplex PCR; the TCRdb copy retains only in-frame clones and omits some. Among about 150,000 clones listed, nearly 85% were seen once. Healthy bone marrow donors made up the donors. Regarding this clone: Antigen specificity is unknown.

The sequenced sample was PBMCs. The receptor's source is a male donor in good health and CMV-seronegative.

CDR3 bases: TGCGCCAGCAGCTTGGGGATATTTGACAGGGGTATTGGAGAGCAGTACTTC. Protein product: CASSLGIFDRGIGEQYF. J is TRBJ2-7 and V is TRBV5-1; the match to TRBD1 covers 8 bases. With 0 bases clipped from V and 7 bases from J, the junction kept 15 bases outside the gene matches. Germline values: CDR1 SGHRS, CDR2 YFSETQ. CDR3 length: 17 residues.